The source of this T cell receptor (beta chain) is a study of response to subunit inactivated influenza vaccine. The CDR3 runs to 15 residues. Trimming removed 4 bases from V and 2 bases from J; junction bases left unmatched: 4. Per the germline V gene, CDR1 is SGHRS and CDR2 is YFSETQ. Notes on the study in general: Authors suggested seasonal influenza vaccinations each recruit few new T cells.

TCRdb used MiXCR to reprocess the RT-PCR reads, holding one entry per CDR3 protein. The sample has hundreds of thousands of distinct CDR3 sequences, 12% seen once. This clonotype has ten or more counts. Antigen specificity is unknown. Source: PBMCs from blood, taken on the day of vaccination. The chain couples TRBV5-1 to TRBJ2-7, with 12 bases identical to TRBD2. This sequence was found in a middle-aged man who received an inactivated influenza vaccine. The CDR3 spells CASSPTSGGAYEQYF. CDR3 in DNA: TGCGCCAGCAGCCCGACTAGCGGGGGAGCCTACGAGCAGTACTTC.